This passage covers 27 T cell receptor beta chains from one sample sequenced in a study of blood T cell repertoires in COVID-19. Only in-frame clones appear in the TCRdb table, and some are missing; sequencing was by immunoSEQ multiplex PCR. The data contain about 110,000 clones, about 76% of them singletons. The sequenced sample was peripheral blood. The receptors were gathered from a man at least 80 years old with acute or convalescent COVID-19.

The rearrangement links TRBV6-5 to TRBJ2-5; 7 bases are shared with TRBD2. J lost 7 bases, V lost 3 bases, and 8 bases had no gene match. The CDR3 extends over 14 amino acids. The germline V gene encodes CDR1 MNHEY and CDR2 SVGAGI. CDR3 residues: CASSYKRDRATQYF. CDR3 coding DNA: TGTGCCAGCAGTTATAAGCGGGATCGGGCGACCCAGTACTTC.

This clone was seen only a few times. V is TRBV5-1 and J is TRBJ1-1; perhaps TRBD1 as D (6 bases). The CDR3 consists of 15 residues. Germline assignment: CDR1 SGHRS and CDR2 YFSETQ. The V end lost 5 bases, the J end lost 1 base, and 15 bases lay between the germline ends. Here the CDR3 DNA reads TGCGCCAGCAGATACGGACAGACTCAGAACACTGAAGCTTTCTTT. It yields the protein CASRYGQTQNTEAFF.

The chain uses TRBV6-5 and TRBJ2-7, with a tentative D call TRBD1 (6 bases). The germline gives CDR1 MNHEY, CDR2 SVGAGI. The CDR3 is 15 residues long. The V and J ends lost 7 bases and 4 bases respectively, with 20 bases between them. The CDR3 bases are TGTGCCAGCAACCCGATGGGATCAGGGGCGTACGAGCAGTACTTC. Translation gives CASNPMGSGAYEQYF.

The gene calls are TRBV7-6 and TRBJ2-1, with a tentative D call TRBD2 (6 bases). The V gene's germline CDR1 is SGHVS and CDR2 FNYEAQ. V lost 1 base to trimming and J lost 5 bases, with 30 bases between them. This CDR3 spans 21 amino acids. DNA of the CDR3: TGTGCCAGCAGCTTAGTTTCATACGTCAGGGAGATCAGAACGGGAGACAATGAGCAGTTCTTC. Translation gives CASSLVSYVREIRTGDNEQFF.

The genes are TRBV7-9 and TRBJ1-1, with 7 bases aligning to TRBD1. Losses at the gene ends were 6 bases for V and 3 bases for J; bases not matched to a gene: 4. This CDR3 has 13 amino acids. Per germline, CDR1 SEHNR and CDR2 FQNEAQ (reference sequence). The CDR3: CASSRQGDTEAFF. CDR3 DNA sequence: TGTGCCAGCAGTCGACAGGGCGACACTGAAGCTTTCTTT.

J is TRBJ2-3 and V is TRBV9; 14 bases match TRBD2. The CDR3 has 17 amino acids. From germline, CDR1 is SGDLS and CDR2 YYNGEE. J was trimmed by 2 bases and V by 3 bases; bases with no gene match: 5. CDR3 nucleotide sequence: TGTGCCAGCAGCGCCGGGACTAGCGGGAGACCCACAGATACGCAGTATTTT. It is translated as CASSAGTSGRPTDTQYF.

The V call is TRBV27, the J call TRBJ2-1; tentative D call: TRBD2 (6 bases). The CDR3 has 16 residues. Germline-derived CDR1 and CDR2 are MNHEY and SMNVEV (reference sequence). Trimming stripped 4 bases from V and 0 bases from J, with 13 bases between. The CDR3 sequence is CASSSPRGGSYNEQFF. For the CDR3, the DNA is TGTGCCAGCAGTTCTCCCCGGGGAGGCTCCTACAATGAGCAGTTCTTC.

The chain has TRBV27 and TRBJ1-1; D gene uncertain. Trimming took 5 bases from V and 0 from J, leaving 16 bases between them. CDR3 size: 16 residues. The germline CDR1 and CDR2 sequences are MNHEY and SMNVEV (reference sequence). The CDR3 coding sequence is TGTGCCAGCAGTCCTAAGCTGGGGAGATTGAACACTGAAGCTTTCTTT. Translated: CASSPKLGRLNTEAFF.

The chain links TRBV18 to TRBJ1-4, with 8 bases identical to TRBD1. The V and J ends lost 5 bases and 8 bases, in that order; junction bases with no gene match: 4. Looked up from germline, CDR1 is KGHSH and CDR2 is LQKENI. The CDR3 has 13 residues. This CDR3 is CASSFGQGEKLFF. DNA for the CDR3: TGTGCCAGCTCATTTGGACAGGGAGAAAAACTGTTTTTT.

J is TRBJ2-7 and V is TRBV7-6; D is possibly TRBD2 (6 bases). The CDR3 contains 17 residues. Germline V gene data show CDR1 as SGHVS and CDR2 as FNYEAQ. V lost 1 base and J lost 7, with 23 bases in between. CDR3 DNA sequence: TGTGCCAGCAGCTTAGGCCCCGGGACCCGGATCGGGGGTGAGCAGTACTTC. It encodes CASSLGPGTRIGGEQYF.

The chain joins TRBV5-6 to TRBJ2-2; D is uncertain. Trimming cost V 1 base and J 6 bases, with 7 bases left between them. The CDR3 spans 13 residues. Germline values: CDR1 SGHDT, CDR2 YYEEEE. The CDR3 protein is CASSLPYPGELFF. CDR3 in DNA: TGTGCCAGCAGCTTGCCTTATCCCGGGGAGCTGTTTTTT.

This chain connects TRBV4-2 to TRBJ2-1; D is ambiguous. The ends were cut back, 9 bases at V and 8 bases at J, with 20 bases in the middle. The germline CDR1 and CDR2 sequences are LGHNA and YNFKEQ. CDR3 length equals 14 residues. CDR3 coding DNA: TGTGCCAGTTCGGGTAGCCCCGTGTACGATGAGCAGTTCTTC. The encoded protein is CASSGSPVYDEQFF.

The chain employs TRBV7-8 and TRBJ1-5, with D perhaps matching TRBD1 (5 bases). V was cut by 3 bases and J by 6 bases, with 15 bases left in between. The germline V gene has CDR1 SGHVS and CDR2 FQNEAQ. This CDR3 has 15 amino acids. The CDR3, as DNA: TGTGCCAGCAGCTTTGGGCAGGGTAGTAGTCAGCCCCAGCATTTT. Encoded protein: CASSFGQGSSQPQHF.

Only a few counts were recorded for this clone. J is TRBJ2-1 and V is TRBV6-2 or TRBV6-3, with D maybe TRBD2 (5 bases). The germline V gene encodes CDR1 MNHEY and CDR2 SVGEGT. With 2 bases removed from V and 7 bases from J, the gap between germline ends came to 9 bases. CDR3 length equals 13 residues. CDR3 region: CASSYLDFNEQFF. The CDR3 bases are TGTGCCAGCAGTTACCTGGACTTTAATGAGCAGTTCTTC.

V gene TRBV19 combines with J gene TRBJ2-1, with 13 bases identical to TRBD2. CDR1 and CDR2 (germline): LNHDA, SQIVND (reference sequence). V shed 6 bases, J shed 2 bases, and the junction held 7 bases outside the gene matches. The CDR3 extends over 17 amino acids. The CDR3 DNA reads TGTGCCAGTAGCCCCGGACTAGCGGGAGCAGCCTACAATGAGCAGTTCTTC. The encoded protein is CASSPGLAGAAYNEQFF.

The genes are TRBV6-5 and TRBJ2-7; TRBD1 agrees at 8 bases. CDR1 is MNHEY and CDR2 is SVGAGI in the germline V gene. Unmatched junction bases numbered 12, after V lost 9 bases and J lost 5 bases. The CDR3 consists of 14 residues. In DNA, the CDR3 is TGTGCCAGTAAAGGCCCTTGGACAGGGCACGAGCAGTACTTC. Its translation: CASKGPWTGHEQYF.

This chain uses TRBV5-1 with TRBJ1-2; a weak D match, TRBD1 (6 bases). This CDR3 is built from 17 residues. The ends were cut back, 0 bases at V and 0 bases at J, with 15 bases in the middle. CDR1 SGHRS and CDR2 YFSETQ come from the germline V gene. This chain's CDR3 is CASSLGGTSLSNYGYTF. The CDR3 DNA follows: TGCGCCAGCAGCTTGGGAGGGACATCTCTTTCTAACTATGGCTACACCTTC.

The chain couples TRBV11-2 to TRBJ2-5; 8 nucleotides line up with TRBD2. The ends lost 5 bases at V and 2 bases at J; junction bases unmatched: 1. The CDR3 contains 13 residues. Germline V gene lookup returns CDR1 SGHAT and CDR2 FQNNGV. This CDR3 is CASSRGGQETQYF. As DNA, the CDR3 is TGTGCCAGCAGCCGGGGGGGACAAGAGACCCAGTACTTC.

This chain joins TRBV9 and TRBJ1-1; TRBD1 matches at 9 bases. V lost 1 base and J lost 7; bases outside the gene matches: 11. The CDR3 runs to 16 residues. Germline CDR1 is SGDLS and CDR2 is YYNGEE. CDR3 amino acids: CASSVNGQGSGDEAFF. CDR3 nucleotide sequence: TGTGCCAGCAGCGTAAATGGACAGGGGTCCGGGGATGAAGCTTTCTTT.

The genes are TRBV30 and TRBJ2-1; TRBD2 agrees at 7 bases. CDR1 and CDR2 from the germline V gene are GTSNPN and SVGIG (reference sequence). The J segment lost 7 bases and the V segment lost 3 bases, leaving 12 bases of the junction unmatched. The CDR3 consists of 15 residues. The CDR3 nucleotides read TGTGCCTGGAGATTTCGCGGGAGTAGTTTGAATGAGCAGTTCTTC. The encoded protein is CAWRFRGSSLNEQFF. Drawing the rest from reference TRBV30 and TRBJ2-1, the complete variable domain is SQTIHQWPATLVQPVGSPLSLECTVEGTSNPNLYWYRQAAGRGLQLLFYSVGIGQISSEVPQNLSASRPQDRQFILSSKKLLLSDSGFYLCAWRFRGSSLNEQFFGPGTRLTVL.

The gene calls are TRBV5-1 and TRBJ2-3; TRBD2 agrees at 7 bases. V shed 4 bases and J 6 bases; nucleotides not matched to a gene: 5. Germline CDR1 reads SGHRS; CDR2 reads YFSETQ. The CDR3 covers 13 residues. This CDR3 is CASSPASGDTQYF. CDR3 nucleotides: TGCGCCAGCAGCCCTGCTAGCGGCGATACGCAGTATTTT.

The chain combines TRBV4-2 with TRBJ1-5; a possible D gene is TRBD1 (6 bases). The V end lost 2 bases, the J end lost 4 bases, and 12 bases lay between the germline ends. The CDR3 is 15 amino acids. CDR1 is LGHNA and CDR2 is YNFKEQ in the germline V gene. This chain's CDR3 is CASSQNEGGNQPQHF. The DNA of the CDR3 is TGTGCCAGCAGCCAAAATGAAGGGGGAAATCAGCCCCAGCATTTT.

The CDR3 is CASSQGVRNYGYTF. The CDR3 bases are TGTGCCAGCAGTCAGGGGGTGCGGAACTATGGCTACACCTTC. The J gene is TRBJ1-2, the V gene TRBV28, with 7 bases lining up with TRBD1. With V trimmed by 5 bases and J by 2 bases, 5 bases remained unmatched. The CDR3 totals 14 residues. Germline V CDR1 and CDR2: MDHEN, SYDVKM.

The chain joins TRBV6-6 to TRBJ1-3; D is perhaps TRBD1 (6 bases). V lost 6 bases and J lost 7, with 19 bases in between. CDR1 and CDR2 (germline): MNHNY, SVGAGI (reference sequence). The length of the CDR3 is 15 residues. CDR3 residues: CASSPTGHDRNTIYF. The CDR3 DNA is TGTGCCAGCAGCCCGACGGGACATGATAGGAACACCATATATTTT.

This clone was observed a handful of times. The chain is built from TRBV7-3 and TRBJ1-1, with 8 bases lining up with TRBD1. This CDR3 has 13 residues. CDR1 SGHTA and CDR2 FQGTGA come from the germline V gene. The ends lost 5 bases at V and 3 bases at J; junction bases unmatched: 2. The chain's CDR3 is CASSDRGYTEAFF. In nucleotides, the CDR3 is TGTGCCAGCAGCGACAGGGGATACACTGAAGCTTTCTTT. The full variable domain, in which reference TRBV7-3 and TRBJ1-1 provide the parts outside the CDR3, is GAGVSQTPSNKVTEKGKYVELRCDPISGHTALYWYRQSLGQGPEFLIYFQGTGAADDSGLPNDRFFAVRPEGSVSTLKIQRTERGDSAVYLCASSDRGYTEAFFGQGTRLTVV.

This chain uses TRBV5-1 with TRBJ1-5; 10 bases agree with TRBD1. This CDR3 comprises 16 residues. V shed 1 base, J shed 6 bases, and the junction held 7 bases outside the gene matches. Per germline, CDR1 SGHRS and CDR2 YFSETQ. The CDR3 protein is CASSLYGTGAGQPQHF. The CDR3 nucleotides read TGCGCCAGCAGCTTGTACGGGACAGGGGCTGGTCAGCCCCAGCATTTT.

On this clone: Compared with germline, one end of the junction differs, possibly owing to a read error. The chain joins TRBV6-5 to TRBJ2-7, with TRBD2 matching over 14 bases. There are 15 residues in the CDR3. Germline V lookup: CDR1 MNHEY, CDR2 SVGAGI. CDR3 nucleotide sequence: TGTGCCAGCAGCAACACCGGGACTAGCGGGAGTGGGCTCCACTTC. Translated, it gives CASSNTGTSGSGLHF.